The T cell receptor beta chain under discussion was sequenced for a study of T cells in localized non-small cell lung cancer. The CDR3 totals 10 residues. Germline values: CDR1 GTSNPN, CDR2 SVGIG (reference sequence). General study results and limits: Elevated circulating T cell density in blood was associated with longer overall survival. Only one tumor region was sequenced, so heterogeneity remains possible. Detection in adjacent lung was observed for a median roughly 62 of the top 100 tumor clones. The highest T cell clonality was in uninvolved adjacent lung, above tumor.

Note on this clone: Its antigen is undetermined. The junction departs from the called germline gene at one end, perhaps through a read error.

TCRdb's copy holds only in-frame clones and misses some; the assay was immunoSEQ multiplex PCR. The sample holds 25,000 to 30,000 clones; around 90% are singletons and the top ten take less than 3.5%. The chain combines TRBV30 with TRBJ2-7, with 7 positions matching TRBD1. This specimen was peripheral blood, taken before any cancer treatment. This TCR was sampled from a woman aged 18-55 years with stage I lung adenocarcinoma. As DNA, the CDR3 is TGTGCCTGGAGCCGGGACAGAATCCACTTC. This encodes CAWSRDRIHF.